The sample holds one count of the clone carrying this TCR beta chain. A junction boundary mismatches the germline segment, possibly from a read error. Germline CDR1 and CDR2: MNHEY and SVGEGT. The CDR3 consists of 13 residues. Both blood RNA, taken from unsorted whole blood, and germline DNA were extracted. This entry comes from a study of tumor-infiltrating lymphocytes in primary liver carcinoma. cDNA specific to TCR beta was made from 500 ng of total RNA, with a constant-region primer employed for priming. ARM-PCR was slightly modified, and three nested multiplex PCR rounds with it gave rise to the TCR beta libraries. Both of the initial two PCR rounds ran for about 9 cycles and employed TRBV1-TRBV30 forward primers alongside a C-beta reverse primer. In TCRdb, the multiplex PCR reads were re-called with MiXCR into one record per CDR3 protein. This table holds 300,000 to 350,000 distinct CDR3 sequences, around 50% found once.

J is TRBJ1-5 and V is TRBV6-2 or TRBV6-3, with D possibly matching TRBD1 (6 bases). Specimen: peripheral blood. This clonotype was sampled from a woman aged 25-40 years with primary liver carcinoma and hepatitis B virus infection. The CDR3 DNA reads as TGTGCCAGCAGTTATAGGGACAATCAGCCCCTGCATTTT. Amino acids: CASSYRDNQPLHF.